These 7 T cell receptor beta chains came from one sample sequenced in a study of human T cells and chemical hapten exposure. In TCRdb, the RACE reads were re-called with MiXCR into one record per CDR3 protein. The sample gives about 120,000 distinct CDR3 sequences, about an eighth of which show up once; approximately 1.4% is in the top ten. Time point defined: patch test 1, 2 weeks after DPC sensitization. Treatment: therapeutic diphenylcyclopropenone sensitization with weekly scalp DPC. The starting material was whole blood, obtained in connection with sensitization to the hapten diphenylcyclopropenone (DPC). Source of these receptors: a woman in her forties or fifties with alopecia areata. Some clones in this sample may be carry-over from other donors' samples.

This chain links TRBV9 with TRBJ2-2, with a possible D match to TRBD2 (5 bases). CDR3 size: 15 residues. The germline gives CDR1 SGDLS, CDR2 YYNGEE. V lost 3 bases and J 2 bases, leaving 11 bases between the germline ends. The CDR3 bases are TGTGCCAGCAGCGGGCTAGCTGCTAACACCGGGGAGCTGTTTTTT. It is translated as CASSGLAANTGELFF. The full variable domain, in which reference TRBV9 and TRBJ2-2 provide the parts outside the CDR3, is DSGVTQTPKHLITATGQRVTLRCSPRSGDLSVYWYQQSLDQGLQFLIQYYNGEERAKGNILERFSAQQFPDLHSELNLSSLELGDSALYFCASSGLAANTGELFFGEGSRLTVL.

At least ten counts were recorded for this clonotype. The rearrangement joins TRBV5-6 to TRBJ1-1; D gene ambiguous. This CDR3 spans 14 amino acids. With 2 bases removed from V and 4 bases from J, the gap between germline ends came to 12 bases. Germline CDR1 SGHDT, CDR2 YYEEEE. CDR3 protein: CASSLAGRSTEAFF. The CDR3 DNA follows: TGTGCCAGCAGCTTAGCGGGCAGGAGCACTGAAGCTTTCTTT.

This clonotype showed up just a few times. The chain joins TRBV6-2 or TRBV6-3 to TRBJ2-1; D assignment may be TRBD1 or TRBD2 (5 bases each). Germline V gives CDR1 MNHEY, CDR2 SVGEGT. This CDR3 contains 16 residues. V was cut by 7 bases and J by 0 bases, with 16 bases left in between. CDR3 sequence: CASTRGTATSYNEQFF. CDR3 nucleotide sequence: TGTGCCAGCACCCGAGGGACGGCGACCTCCTACAATGAGCAGTTCTTC.

There are many counts of this clonotype. V and J are TRBV20-1 and TRBJ1-1; D is possibly TRBD1 (5 bases). The length of the CDR3 is 11 residues. V lost 4 bases and J 4 bases, leaving 7 bases between the germline ends. The germline V gene has CDR1 DFQATT and CDR2 SNEGSKA (reference sequence). CDR3 sequence (DNA): TGCAGTGCTACAGGGATCACTGAAGCTTTCTTT. Translated: CSATGITEAFF.

Turning to this clonotype: This sequence may be a read error, since a much larger clone differs from it by one base. The CDR3 is CSVVLDPTDTRYF. As DNA, the CDR3 is TGCAGCGTTGTTCTGGATCCCACAGATACGCGGTATTTT. The chain links TRBV29-1 to TRBJ2-3; D is uncertain. CDR3 length: 13 amino acids. Germline CDR1 is SQVTM and CDR2 is ANQGSEA.

This clonotype was detected many times. This chain joins TRBV12-3 or TRBV12-4 and TRBJ2-1, with unresolved D. The CDR3 consists of 15 residues. V lost 6 bases and J lost 0, with 12 bases in between. In nucleotides, the CDR3 is TGTGCCAGCAGCCCAATCAGGAGCTCCTACAATGAGCAGTTCTTC. It specifies CASSPIRSSYNEQFF.

This chain connects TRBV29-1 to TRBJ2-5; no firm D call. V was trimmed by 5 bases and J by 5 bases, leaving 15 bases between them. Germline values: CDR1 SQVTM, CDR2 ANQGSEA. The CDR3 spans 13 residues. CDR3 protein: CSVSDPFSETQYF. Here the CDR3 DNA reads TGCAGCGTTAGTGACCCTTTTTCGGAGACCCAGTACTTC.